The 5 T cell receptor beta chains below come from one sample, sequenced in a study of graft-versus-host responses after intestinal transplantation. The repertoire was sequenced with immunoSEQ multiplex PCR; TCRdb's copy has only in-frame clones and lacks some. The sample carries about 6,800 clones, roughly a quarter recorded once. This sample comprised alloreactive CD4+ T cells from a mixed lymphocyte reaction culture, obtained before intestinal transplant. Specified subset: CFSE-low proliferating T cells sorted from roughly six-day pre-transplant mixed lymphocyte reaction (GvH or HvG direction). Receptors originate from a human patient who received an intestinal transplant.

The chain is built from TRBV7-2 and TRBJ2-6; D uncertain. Trimming took 5 bases from V and 2 from J, leaving 13 bases between them. Germline CDR1 is SGHTA and CDR2 is FQGNSA. The length of the CDR3 is 16 residues. The CDR3 DNA follows: TGTGCCAGCAGCCCTTGGGGTCGAGCTGGGGCCAACGTCCTGACTTTC. Translated: CASSPWGRAGANVLTF.

This clone was seen a few times. The rearrangement joins TRBV16 to TRBJ2-2; 7 nucleotides match TRBD1. This CDR3 has 18 residues. Looked up from germline, CDR1 is KGHSY and CDR2 is FQNENV. With V trimmed by 4 bases and J by 6 bases, 17 bases remained unmatched. CDR3 DNA: TGTGCCAGCAGCCCATCCCCAGGGGGACGGATGTCAGCCGGGGAGCTGTTTTTT. This codes for CASSPSPGGRMSAGELFF.

Only a few counts were recorded for this clone. The chain joins TRBV5-1 to TRBJ2-1; TRBD2 matches at 11 bases. Germline values: CDR1 SGHRS, CDR2 YFSETQ. V lost 0 bases, J lost 0 bases, and 11 bases stayed unmatched. The CDR3 has 20 amino acids. CDR3 region: CASSLVVTSGSLSSYNEQFF. The CDR3 DNA follows: TGCGCCAGCAGCTTGGTAGTCACTAGCGGGAGTCTGAGCTCCTACAATGAGCAGTTCTTC.

The chain recombines TRBV29-1 with TRBJ2-1; a possible D gene is TRBD1 (5 bases). Trimming took off 4 bases at V and 6 bases at J, with 13 bases between the two ends. This CDR3 region has 13 residues. The germline CDR1 and CDR2 sequences are SQVTM and ANQGSEA. The CDR3 region has the DNA TGCAGCGTTGGGACAATTCTCTCCAATGAGCAGTTCTTC. Residues: CSVGTILSNEQFF.

The chain employs TRBV19 and TRBJ2-5, with 9 bases matching TRBD2. V shed 7 bases, J shed 2 bases, and the junction held 17 bases outside the gene matches. Germline V gene data show CDR1 as LNHDA and CDR2 as SQIVND (reference sequence). This CDR3 comprises 18 residues. CDR3 protein: CASIERVAGAAGQETQYF. CDR3 DNA sequence: TGTGCCAGTATCGAGAGGGTAGCGGGAGCGGCTGGGCAAGAGACCCAGTACTTC.